This entry describes one TCR beta chain. Other DNA sequences in the sample encode the same CDR3. The PCR contained 60 Vbeta and 13 Jbeta primers. Method: immunoSEQ multiplex PCR; TCRdb's copy keeps in-frame clones and lacks some. The sample holds some 120,000 clones, 75% seen once. The germline V gene encodes CDR1 GTSNPN and CDR2 SVGIG (reference sequence). V gave up 7 bases and J gave up 5 bases; unmatched junction bases: 3. This CDR3 is built from 11 residues. The source of the sample is a study of cytomegalovirus exposure and HLA in healthy donors. The chain couples TRBV30 to TRBJ1-1, with 8 bases fitting TRBD1. Sequences were obtained from PBMCs. The clonotype was recovered from a young woman in good health and CMV-seronegative. CDR3 nucleotide sequence: TGTGCCTCCGACAGGGGTACTGAAGCTTTCTTT. This sequence encodes CASDRGTEAFF.